This T cell receptor (beta chain) was identified during a study of cytomegalovirus exposure and HLA in healthy donors. Background on the study: The early release's HLA-typed donors yielded some 85 million unique TCRs. In terms of ancestry, the Caucasian-associated cluster contained around 79% of the roughly 400 genotyped donors.

Germline V gene sequence: CDR1 SGDLS, CDR2 YYNGEE. The CDR3 has 16 amino acids. V lost 4 bases and J lost 4; bases outside the gene matches: 11. PCR primers comprised 60 Vbeta and 13 Jbeta primers. Sequencing was performed with immunoSEQ multiplex PCR; in TCRdb, only in-frame clones are kept and a portion is missing. The table shows roughly 90,000 clones, with 70% to 80% occurring only once. The chain carries TRBV9 and TRBJ2-3; 8 bases line up with TRBD1. The TCR originated in a man younger than 45 in good health and CMV-seropositive. Material: PBMCs. This CDR3 is CASSPPTGQASDTQYF. The CDR3 coding sequence is TGTGCCAGCAGCCCGCCCACGGGACAGGCGTCAGATACGCAGTATTTT. Full variable domain (missing parts from reference TRBV9 and TRBJ2-3): DSGVTQTPKHLITATGQRVTLRCSPRSGDLSVYWYQQSLDQGLQFLIQYYNGEERAKGNILERFSAQQFPDLHSELNLSSLELGDSALYFCASSPPTGQASDTQYFGPGTRLTVL.